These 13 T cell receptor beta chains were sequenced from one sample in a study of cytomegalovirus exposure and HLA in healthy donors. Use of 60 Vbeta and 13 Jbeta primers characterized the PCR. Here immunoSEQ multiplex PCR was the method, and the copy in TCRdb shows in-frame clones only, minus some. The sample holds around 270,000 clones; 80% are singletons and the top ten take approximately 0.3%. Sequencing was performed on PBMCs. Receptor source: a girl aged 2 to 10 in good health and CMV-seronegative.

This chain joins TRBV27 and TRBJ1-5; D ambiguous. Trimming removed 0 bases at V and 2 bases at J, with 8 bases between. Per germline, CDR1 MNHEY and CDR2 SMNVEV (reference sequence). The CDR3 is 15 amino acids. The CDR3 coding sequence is TGTGCCAGCAGTTTATCCCAGGCCGGCAATCAGCCCCAGCATTTT. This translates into CASSLSQAGNQPQHF.

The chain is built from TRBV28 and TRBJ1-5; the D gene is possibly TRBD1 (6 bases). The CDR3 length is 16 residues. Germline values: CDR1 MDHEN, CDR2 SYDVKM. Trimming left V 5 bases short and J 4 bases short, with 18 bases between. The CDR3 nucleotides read TGTGCCAGCAGTCCAATGGAAGGGGGACCAAATCAGCCCCAGCATTTT. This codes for CASSPMEGGPNQPQHF.

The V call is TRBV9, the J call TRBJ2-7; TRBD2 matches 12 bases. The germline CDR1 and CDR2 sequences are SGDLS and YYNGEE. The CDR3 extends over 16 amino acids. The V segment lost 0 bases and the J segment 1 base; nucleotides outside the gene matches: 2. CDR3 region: CASSVAGTSGSYEQYF. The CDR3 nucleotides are TGTGCCAGCAGCGTAGCTGGGACTAGCGGGTCCTACGAGCAGTACTTC.

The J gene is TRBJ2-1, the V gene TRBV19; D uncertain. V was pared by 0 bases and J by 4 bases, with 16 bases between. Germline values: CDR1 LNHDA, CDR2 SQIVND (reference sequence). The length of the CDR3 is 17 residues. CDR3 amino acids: CASSIDLIGTVYNEQFF. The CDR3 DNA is TGTGCCAGTAGTATAGATCTTATCGGTACGGTTTACAATGAGCAGTTCTTC.

In DNA, the CDR3 is TGTGTCAGAAGCTCAGGGGGTACTGAAGCTTTCTTT. Amino acid sequence: CVRSSGGTEAFF. This chain connects TRBV7-5 to TRBJ1-1; no check of the table's D call, TRBD1, against the DNA was made. TRBV7-5 is a listed pseudogene. CDR3 size: 12 residues.

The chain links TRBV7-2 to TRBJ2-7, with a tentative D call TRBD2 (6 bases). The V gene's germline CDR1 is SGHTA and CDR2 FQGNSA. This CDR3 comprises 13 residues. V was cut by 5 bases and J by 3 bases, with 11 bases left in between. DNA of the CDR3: TGTGCCAGCAGCAGGGACGGGAGCTACGAGCAGTACTTC. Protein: CASSRDGSYEQYF.

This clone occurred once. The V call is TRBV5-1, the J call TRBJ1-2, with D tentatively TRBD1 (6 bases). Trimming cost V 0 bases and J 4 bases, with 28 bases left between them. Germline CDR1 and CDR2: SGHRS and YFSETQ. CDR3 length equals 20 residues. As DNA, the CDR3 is TGCGCCAGCAGCTTGGTGTTTGGGGAGACAGGTCTCAACCCCCGCTATGGCTACACCTTC. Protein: CASSLVFGETGLNPRYGYTF. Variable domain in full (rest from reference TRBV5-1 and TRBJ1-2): KAGVTQTPRYLIKTRGQQVTLSCSPISGHRSVSWYQQTPGQGLQFLFEYFSETQRNKGNFPGRFSGRQFSNSRSEMNVSTLELGDSALYLCASSLVFGETGLNPRYGYTFGSGTRLTVV.

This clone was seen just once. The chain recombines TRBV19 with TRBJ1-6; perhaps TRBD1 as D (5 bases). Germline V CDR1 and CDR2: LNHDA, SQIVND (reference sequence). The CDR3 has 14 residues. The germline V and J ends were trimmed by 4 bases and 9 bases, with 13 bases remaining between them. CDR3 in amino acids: CASSNGQRPSPLHF. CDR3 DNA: TGTGCCAGTAGTAATGGACAAAGGCCTTCACCCCTCCACTTT.

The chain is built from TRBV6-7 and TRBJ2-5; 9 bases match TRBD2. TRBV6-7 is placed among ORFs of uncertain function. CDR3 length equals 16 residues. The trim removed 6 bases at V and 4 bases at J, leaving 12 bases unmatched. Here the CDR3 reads CASSPRGLAGRETQYF. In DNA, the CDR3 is TGTGCCAGCAGCCCGAGGGGGCTAGCGGGGAGAGAGACCCAGTACTTC.

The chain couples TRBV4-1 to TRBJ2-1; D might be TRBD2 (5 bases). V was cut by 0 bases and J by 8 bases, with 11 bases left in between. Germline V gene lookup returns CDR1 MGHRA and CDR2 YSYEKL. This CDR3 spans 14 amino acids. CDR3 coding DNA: TGCGCCAGCAGCCAAGAAGGAGGACCCGATGAGCAGTTCTTC. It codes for CASSQEGGPDEQFF.

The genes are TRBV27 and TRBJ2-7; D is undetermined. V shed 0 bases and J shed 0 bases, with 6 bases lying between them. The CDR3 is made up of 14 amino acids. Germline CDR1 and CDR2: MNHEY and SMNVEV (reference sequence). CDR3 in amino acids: CASSLSLSSYEQYF. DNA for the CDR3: TGTGCCAGCAGTTTATCTTTGAGCTCCTACGAGCAGTACTTC.

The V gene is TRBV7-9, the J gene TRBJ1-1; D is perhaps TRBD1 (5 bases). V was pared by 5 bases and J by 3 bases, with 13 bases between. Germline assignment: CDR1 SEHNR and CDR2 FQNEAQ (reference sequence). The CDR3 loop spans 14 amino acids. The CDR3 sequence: CASSLRGGDTEAFF. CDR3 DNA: TGTGCCAGCAGCCTGCGGGGAGGGGACACTGAAGCTTTCTTT. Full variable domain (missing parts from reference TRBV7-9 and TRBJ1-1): DTGVSQNPRHKITKRGQNVTFRCDPISEHNRLYWYRQTLGQGPEFLTYFQNEAQLEKSRLLSDRFSAERPKGSFSTLEIQRTEQGDSAMYLCASSLRGGDTEAFFGQGTRLTVV.

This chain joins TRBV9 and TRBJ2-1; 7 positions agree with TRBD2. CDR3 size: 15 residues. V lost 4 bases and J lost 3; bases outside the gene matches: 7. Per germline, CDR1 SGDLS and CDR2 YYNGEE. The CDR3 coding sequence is TGTGCCAGCAGCAGACTAGCTCAGAACTACAATGAGCAGTTCTTC. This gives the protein CASSRLAQNYNEQFF.